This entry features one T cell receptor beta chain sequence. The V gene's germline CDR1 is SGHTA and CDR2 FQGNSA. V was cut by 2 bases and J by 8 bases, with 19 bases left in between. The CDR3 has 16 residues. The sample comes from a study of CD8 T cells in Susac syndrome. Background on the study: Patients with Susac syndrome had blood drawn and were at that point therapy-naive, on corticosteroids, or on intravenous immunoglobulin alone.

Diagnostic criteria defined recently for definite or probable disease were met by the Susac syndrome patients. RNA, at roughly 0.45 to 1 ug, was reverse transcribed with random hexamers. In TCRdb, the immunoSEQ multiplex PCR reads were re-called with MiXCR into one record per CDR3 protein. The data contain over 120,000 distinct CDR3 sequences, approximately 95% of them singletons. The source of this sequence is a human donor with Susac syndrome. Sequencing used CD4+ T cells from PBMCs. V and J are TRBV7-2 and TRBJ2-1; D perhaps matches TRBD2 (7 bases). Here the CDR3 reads CASSLFSRGAGDEQFF. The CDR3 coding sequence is TGTGCCAGCAGCTTATTTTCCCGGGGGGCCGGAGATGAGCAGTTCTTC.